The T cell receptor beta chain described here comes from a study of cytomegalovirus exposure and HLA in healthy donors. PCR involved 60 Vbeta and 13 Jbeta primers. Profiled with immunoSEQ multiplex PCR; TCRdb holds only in-frame clones, not every one. Among 90,000 or so clones, around 74% were seen once, and the ten largest hold over 9%. The source of this sequence is a young man in good health and CMV-seropositive. Source material: PBMCs.

The CDR3 sequence: CASSGTPGQGTDTQYF. CDR3 DNA sequence: TGTGCCAGCAGTGGGACCCCGGGACAGGGCACAGATACGCAGTATTTT. This rearrangement joins TRBV6-1 to TRBJ2-3; 8 bases line up with TRBD1. The germline V gene has CDR1 MNHNS and CDR2 SASEGT. This CDR3 has 16 amino acids. The junction had 7 bases not matched to a gene; V was cut back by 4 bases and J by 1 base.